A single sample is the source of the 32 T cell receptor beta chains below, sequenced in a study of prognosis after radiotherapy for stage I lung cancer. TCR beta CDR3 amplification from genomic DNA was performed by two-round multiplex PCR. Round-one PCR had primers specific to each TRBV and TRBJ gene. TCRdb called the multiplex PCR reads again in MiXCR, with one record for every CDR3 protein. The sample shows about 14,000 distinct CDR3 sequences, 56% of them seen only once. Sequenced material: PBMCs, taken before or after stereotactic body radiation therapy (not recorded which). The receptors here all came from a donor aged 50 or older with non-small cell lung cancer.

Turning to this clonotype: A read error may produce the germline difference seen at one junction end. The chain has TRBV7-2 and TRBJ1-3, with no clear D. This CDR3 spans 14 amino acids. The germline V gene has CDR1 SGHTA and CDR2 FQGNSA. CDR3 in DNA: TGTGCCAGCATCTTAGTCATCTCTGGAAACACCATATATTTT. It translates to CASILVISGNTIYF.

Remarks on this clonotype: A far larger clone lies a single base away; this is likely a read error. This sequence joins TRBV6-5 and TRBJ2-1; the D is unclear. The germline V gene encodes CDR1 MNHEY and CDR2 SVGAGI. The CDR3 is made up of 13 amino acids. The V end was cut by 5 bases, the J end by 5 bases, with 10 bases between. The CDR3 nucleotides are TGTGCCAGCAGTGTTCTGGTTAACAATGAGCAGTTCTTC. Its protein product is CASSVLVNNEQFF.

This clonotype was counted ten times or more. The CDR3 here is CASSPGGRGGRDTQYF. As DNA, the CDR3 is TGTGCCAGCAGCCCGGGCGGGAGAGGGGGGAGAGATACGCAGTATTTT. J is TRBJ2-3 and V is TRBV9; tentatively, D is TRBD2 (7 bases). The CDR3 runs to 16 residues. Germline loops: CDR1 SGDLS, CDR2 YYNGEE. V was trimmed by 4 bases and J by 5 bases, leaving 20 bases between them.

This clonotype is categorized as medium-sized (0.01 to 0.1%). The chain recombines TRBV9 with TRBJ1-2; 8 bases match TRBD1. V shed 0 bases, J shed 5 bases, and the junction held 0 bases outside the gene matches. The V gene's germline CDR1 is SGDLS and CDR2 YYNGEE. CDR3 size: 13 residues. CDR3 protein: CASSVGQGYGYTF. CDR3 nucleotide sequence: TGTGCCAGCAGCGTAGGACAGGGGTATGGCTACACCTTC.

This clonotype is judged medium-sized. Here the CDR3 reads CASSLGQGGEQPQHF. The DNA of the CDR3 is TGTGCCAGCAGCTTAGGACAGGGAGGGGAACAGCCCCAGCATTTT. V is TRBV11-2 and J is TRBJ1-5, with TRBD1 matching 7 bases. The V gene's germline CDR1 is SGHAT and CDR2 FQNNGV. This CDR3 is built from 15 residues. J was trimmed by 7 bases and V by 1 base; bases with no gene match: 7.

The chain uses TRBV6-1 and TRBJ1-5, with D perhaps TRBD1 (5 bases). The V gene lost 5 bases and the J gene lost 0 bases, with 17 bases spanning the gap. In germline, CDR1 is MNHNS, CDR2 SASEGT. This CDR3 spans 17 amino acids. CDR3 region: CASSIRGVGDSNQPQHF. CDR3 bases: TGTGCCAGCAGTATTAGGGGAGTCGGTGATAGCAATCAGCCCCAGCATTTT.

Written as DNA, the CDR3 is TGCGCCAGCGGGGGGAGAGGAAAACTGTTTTTT. Its translation: CASGGRGKLFF. J is TRBJ1-4 and V is TRBV4-1; D is perhaps TRBD1 (5 bases). Germline V gene sequence: CDR1 MGHRA, CDR2 YSYEKL. The CDR3 covers 11 residues. The V end was cut by 8 bases, the J end by 10 bases, with 11 bases between.

This clonotype was seen once. The rearrangement links TRBV11-3 to TRBJ1-2; D possibly corresponds to TRBD1 (5 bases). V was clipped by 3 bases and J by 6 bases, with 11 bases between them. Germline V CDR1 and CDR2: SGHNT, YENEEA. The CDR3 is 13 amino acids. The CDR3 sequence is CASSFSRVNGYTF. The CDR3 DNA reads as TGTGCCAGCAGCTTCTCCAGGGTCAATGGCTACACCTTC.

This clonotype is classed as medium-sized. The rearrangement joins TRBV11-3 to TRBJ2-1; 14 bases line up with TRBD2. There are 14 residues in the CDR3. V shed 3 bases and J 16 bases; nucleotides not matched to a gene: 8. The germline V gene has CDR1 SGHNT and CDR2 YENEEA. The CDR3 sequence: CASSFTGLAGDDFF. For the CDR3, the DNA is TGTGCCAGCAGCTTCACGGGACTAGCGGGAGATGATTTCTTC.

The rearrangement links TRBV27 to TRBJ2-5; 8 bases match TRBD2. The germline V gene encodes CDR1 MNHEY and CDR2 SMNVEV (reference sequence). This CDR3 spans 16 amino acids. With 6 bases clipped from V and 5 bases from J, the junction kept 14 bases outside the gene matches. CDR3 nucleotides: TGTGCCAGCAGCCCAAGGACTAGCCGGAATTTTGAGACCCAGTACTTC. This gives the protein CASSPRTSRNFETQYF.

The rearrangement joins TRBV28 to TRBJ2-2; D might be TRBD1 (6 bases). Germline values: CDR1 MDHEN, CDR2 SYDVKM. This CDR3 comprises 16 residues. V was cut by 3 bases and J by 5 bases, with 16 bases left in between. The CDR3 DNA is TGTGCCAGCAGTTTTTATTCTCAGGGGTTGACCGGGGAGCTGTTTTTT. It translates to CASSFYSQGLTGELFF.

The CDR3 region is CASSFSTWGGTPGANVLTF. CDR3 nucleotide sequence: TGTGCCAGCAGCTTCAGTACCTGGGGAGGGACCCCTGGGGCCAACGTCCTGACTTTC. V and J are TRBV11-2 and TRBJ2-6; 7 bases are a match to TRBD2. Trimming removed 3 bases from V and 2 bases from J; junction bases left unmatched: 13. The CDR3 contains 19 residues. CDR1 SGHAT and CDR2 FQNNGV come from the germline V gene.

This clonotype is categorized as medium-sized. This sequence joins TRBV7-9 and TRBJ2-1, with 13 bases fitting TRBD2. The germline gives CDR1 SEHNR, CDR2 FQNEAQ (reference sequence). The CDR3 runs 17 residues. V was clipped by 5 bases and J by 0 bases; unmatched bases: 4. The CDR3 region has the DNA TGTGCCAGCAGCCCACGGACTAGCGGGAGCTCCTACAATGAGCAGTTCTTC. Amino acids: CASSPRTSGSSYNEQFF.

The chain recombines TRBV5-1 with TRBJ2-2; D may match TRBD1 or TRBD2 (5 bases each). The CDR3 has 17 amino acids. The V gene's germline CDR1 is SGHRS and CDR2 YFSETQ. Trimming cost V 0 bases and J 1 base, with 13 bases left between them. The CDR3 bases are TGCGCCAGCAGCTTGGGGGACGGACAAATGAACACCGGGGAGCTGTTTTTT. Residues: CASSLGDGQMNTGELFF.

This clonotype was seen at least ten times. The rearrangement links TRBV12-5 to TRBJ2-5; TRBD1 agrees at 9 bases. CDR1 is LGHNT and CDR2 is FRNRAP in the germline V gene. The V and J ends lost 6 bases and 4 bases, in that order; junction bases with no gene match: 12. There are 16 residues in the CDR3. The CDR3 region has the DNA TGTGCTAGTGGCCCACCCCCGACAGGGGGACGAGAGACCCAGTACTTC. It codes for CASGPPPTGGRETQYF.

CDR3 sequence: CASSDRFYEQYF. DNA of the CDR3: TGTGCCAGCAGTGACAGATTCTACGAGCAGTACTTC. The rearrangement links TRBV19 to TRBJ2-7, with D tentatively TRBD1 (5 bases). Germline-derived CDR1 and CDR2 are LNHDA and SQIVND (reference sequence). Between the trimmed V and J ends, which lost 9 bases and 3 bases, there was a span of 12 bases. This CDR3 spans 12 amino acids. The variable domain in full, completed from reference TRBV19 and TRBJ2-7, reads DGGITQSPKYLFRKEGQNVTLSCEQNLNHDAMYWYRQDPGQGLRLIYYSQIVNDFQKGDIAEGYSVSREKKESFPLTVTSAQKNPTAFYLCASSDRFYEQYFGPGTRLTVT.

This clonotype has ten or more counts. CDR3 nucleotide sequence: TGTGCCAGCTCACCACGTGGAGAAGAGACCCAGTACTTC. Its protein product is CASSPRGEETQYF. The chain employs TRBV18 and TRBJ2-5, with D unresolved. Germline V gene lookup returns CDR1 KGHSH and CDR2 LQKENI. V was shortened by 1 base and J by 3 bases, with 6 bases between the two germline ends. The CDR3 has 13 amino acids.

The rearrangement links TRBV28 to TRBJ1-6; 8 nucleotides match TRBD1. The CDR3 is made up of 16 amino acids. Germline CDR1 MDHEN, CDR2 SYDVKM. V was clipped by 7 bases and J by 0 bases; unmatched bases: 5. CDR3 region: CASTRQGASYNSPLHF. CDR3 sequence (DNA): TGTGCCAGCACAAGGCAGGGGGCCTCCTATAATTCACCCCTCCACTTT.

By frequency in the sample, this clonotype is medium-sized. The chain uses TRBV6-8 and TRBJ2-2; 10 bases agree with TRBD2. CDR1 MNHGY and CDR2 SAAAGT come from the germline V gene. The CDR3 is made up of 18 amino acids. Germline trimming cut 4 bases from V and 5 bases from J; bases unmatched to any gene: 13. The CDR3 region has the DNA TGTGCCAGCAGTTTGGGGCTAGCGGGAGAATATGGAACCGGGGAGCTGTTTTTT. Translated: CASSLGLAGEYGTGELFF.

This sequence joins TRBV7-6 and TRBJ1-2, with TRBD1 identical over 7 bases. Per the germline V gene, CDR1 is SGHVS and CDR2 is FNYEAQ. The length of the CDR3 is 13 residues. V was clipped by 4 bases and J by 6 bases; unmatched bases: 5. The chain's CDR3 is CASSSVGGDGYTF. DNA of the CDR3: TGTGCCAGCAGCTCCGTAGGGGGCGATGGCTACACCTTC.

A word on this clonotype: One junction end disagrees with the germline gene, perhaps due to a read error. The genes are TRBV28 and TRBJ2-5; D call uncertain. This CDR3 spans 11 amino acids. Germline-derived CDR1 and CDR2 are MDHEN and SYDVKM. This CDR3 is CARRKQETQYF. The CDR3 DNA is TGTGCCAGAAGGAAGCAAGAGACACAGTACTTC.

This clonotype is labeled medium-sized. J is TRBJ1-2 and V is TRBV15, with 12 bases fitting TRBD1. The V gene's germline CDR1 is LNHNV and CDR2 YYDKDF (reference sequence). The CDR3 covers 16 residues. V lost 1 base and J lost 4; bases outside the gene matches: 4. CDR3 loop: CATSRGGTGGSYGYTF. Written as DNA, the CDR3 is TGTGCCACCAGCAGAGGGGGGACAGGGGGCAGCTATGGCTACACCTTC.

Relative to its sample, this clonotype is medium-sized. This chain uses TRBV6-1 with TRBJ1-3, with 8 positions matching TRBD1. The CDR3 covers 16 residues. Germline CDR1 MNHNS, CDR2 SASEGT. The V segment lost 4 bases and the J segment 0 bases; nucleotides outside the gene matches: 5. The CDR3 region is CASSGGQALSGNTIYF. For the CDR3, the DNA is TGTGCCAGCAGTGGGGGACAGGCGCTCTCTGGAAACACCATATATTTT.

V and J are TRBV6-1 and TRBJ2-3, with 10 bases identical to TRBD2. Germline V gene lookup returns CDR1 MNHNS and CDR2 SASEGT. The CDR3 is 16 amino acids. DNA for the CDR3: TGTGTCGGCAGTGACTCCGGGACTAGCGGCACAGATACGCAGTATTTT. Amino acids: CVGSDSGTSGTDTQYF.

The chain links TRBV9 to TRBJ2-1, with D tentatively TRBD2 (5 bases). The V gene's germline CDR1 is SGDLS and CDR2 YYNGEE. The CDR3 is 16 residues long. V lost 0 bases and J 4 bases, leaving 14 bases between the germline ends. CDR3: CASSVGVGKAYNEQFF. CDR3 nucleotide sequence: TGTGCCAGCAGCGTAGGGGTCGGGAAGGCTTACAATGAGCAGTTCTTC.

This clonotype was counted many times. The chain is built from TRBV7-9 and TRBJ1-3, with a weak D call TRBD1 (6 bases). V gave up 8 bases and J gave up 1 base, with 12 bases separating them. Germline CDR1 is SEHNR and CDR2 is FQNEAQ (reference sequence). The CDR3 covers 14 residues. CDR3 in amino acids: CASGGAESGNTIYF. The CDR3 nucleotides are TGTGCCAGCGGGGGGGCGGAATCTGGAAACACCATATATTTT.

Note on this clonotype: One end of the junction is discordant with germline, which a read error may explain. This chain links TRBV28 with TRBJ2-7; weak D call: TRBD2 (5 bases). The CDR3 covers 13 residues. Germline loops: CDR1 MDHEN, CDR2 SYDVKM. Here the CDR3 reads CAISPTTPHEQYF. CDR3 nucleotides: TGTGCCATCAGTCCGACTACACCCCACGAGCAGTACTTC.

The chain combines TRBV5-1 with TRBJ2-7; 7 positions match TRBD1. J gave up 2 bases and V 0 bases, and 2 bases lay outside the gene matches. CDR1 and CDR2 (germline): SGHRS, YFSETQ. CDR3 size: 14 residues. The CDR3 is CASSLAQGAYEQYF. For the CDR3, the DNA is TGCGCCAGCAGCTTGGCCCAGGGGGCCTACGAGCAGTACTTC.

To note about this clonotype: This may come from a read error, since a much larger clone is one base off. V gene TRBV6-4 combines with J gene TRBJ2-2; D not certain. The CDR3 extends over 13 amino acids. In germline, CDR1 is MRHNA, CDR2 SNTAGT. The CDR3 protein is CSISYGRTGELFF. DNA of the CDR3: TGTTCCATCAGTTACGGGCGAACCGGGGAGCTGTTTTTT.

As regards this clonotype: A far more abundant clone sits one base away, making this likely a read error. This chain uses TRBV5-4 with TRBJ2-5; tentatively, D is TRBD1 or TRBD2 (5 bases each). Trimming pared 0 bases from V and 11 bases from J, leaving 17 bases between. Germline CDR1 and CDR2: SGHNT and YYREEE (reference sequence). This CDR3 spans 14 amino acids. The CDR3 nucleotides are TGTGCCAGCAGCTTGGGGGGGACCTACAATGAGCAGTACTTC. Protein: CASSLGGTYNEQYF.

The V gene is TRBV6-1, the J gene TRBJ2-7; 7 bases are shared with TRBD1. This CDR3 contains 14 residues. V lost 1 base to trimming and J lost 3 bases; unmatched junction nucleotides: 3. Germline V lookup: CDR1 MNHNS, CDR2 SASEGT. In DNA, the CDR3 is TGTGCCAGCAGTGAAGGAGGGACAGACTACGAGCAGTACTTC. Protein product: CASSEGGTDYEQYF.

For this clonotype: One end of the junction varies from germline; a read error may be responsible. This sequence joins TRBV11-3 and TRBJ2-5; D remains unclear. Germline V gives CDR1 SGHNT, CDR2 YENEEA. The CDR3 has 12 amino acids. The DNA of the CDR3 is TGTTCCAGCAGCTTCAGGAAGGGGACCCAGTACTTC. Translating it yields CSSSFRKGTQYF.